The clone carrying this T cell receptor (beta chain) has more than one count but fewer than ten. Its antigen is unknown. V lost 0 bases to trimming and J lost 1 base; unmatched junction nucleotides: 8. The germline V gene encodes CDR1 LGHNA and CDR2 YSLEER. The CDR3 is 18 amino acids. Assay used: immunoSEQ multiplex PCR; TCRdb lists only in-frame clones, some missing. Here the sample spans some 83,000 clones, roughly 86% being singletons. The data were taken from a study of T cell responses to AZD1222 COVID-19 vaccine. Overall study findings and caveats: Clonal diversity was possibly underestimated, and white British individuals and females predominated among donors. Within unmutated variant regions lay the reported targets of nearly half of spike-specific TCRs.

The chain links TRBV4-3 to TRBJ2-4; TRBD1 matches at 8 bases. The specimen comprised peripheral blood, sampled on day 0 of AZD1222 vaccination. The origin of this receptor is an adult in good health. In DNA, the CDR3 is TGCGCCAGCAGCCAAGATATAGGGCAGGGGGCGGCCAAAAACATTCAGTACTTC. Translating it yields CASSQDIGQGAAKNIQYF.